The rows below give T cell receptor beta chains drawn from one sample of a study of radiation and T cells in renal cell carcinoma. Sequencing was performed with immunoSEQ multiplex PCR; in TCRdb, only in-frame clones are kept and a portion is missing. The sample shows about 49,000 clones, 80% of them seen only once. The sample was blood, taken from a patient whose treatment included radiotherapy and nephrectomy. These receptors were obtained from a woman in her sixties or seventies with renal cell carcinoma. CDR3s include the opening cysteine and the closing phenylalanine or tryptophan. A D gene is named only where the DNA matches it firmly. Only part of the rows carry a size: once, few, many, or a class if the clone is expanded.

abundance	v_gene	d_gene	j_gene	CDR3nt	CDR3aa
NA	TRBV5-5	TRBD2	TRBJ2-5	TGTGCCAGCACCTCCTCGGAGCGGGAGTCGGAGACCCAGTACTTC	CASTSSERESETQYF
NA	TRBV9	TRBD1	TRBJ2-1	TGTGCCAGCAGCCCAGGACAGGGGACCACCTACAATGAGCAGTTCTTC	CASSPGQGTTYNEQFF
many	TRBV2	TRBD1	TRBJ1-1	TGTGCCATCACCCGGCCGGGACAGGGAAACACTGAAGCTTTCTTT	CAITRPGQGNTEAFF
NA	TRBV30	NA	TRBJ1-6	TGTGCCTGGAGTGAGGAAAACGGGACACCATATAATTCACCCCTCCACTTT	CAWSEENGTPYNSPLHF
NA	TRBV5-1	NA	TRBJ2-2	TGCGCCAGCAGCTTGGTTGCAGAGCGGACCGGGGAGCTGTTTTTT	CASSLVAERTGELFF
NA	TRBV4-1	NA	TRBJ1-1	TGCGCCAGCAGCCACATAGGACGGGGGAACACTGAAGCTTTCTTT	CASSHIGRGNTEAFF
NA	TRBV27	NA	TRBJ1-5	TGTGCCAGCAGTGCACGTTTGTCTCAGCCCCAGCATTTT	CASSARLSQPQHF
few	TRBV5-1	NA	TRBJ2-2	TGCGCCAGCAGCTTGGTACCGGGCGCAGGCACCGGGGAGCTGTTTTTT	CASSLVPGAGTGELFF
NA	TRBV6-5	NA	TRBJ2-5	TGTGCCAGCAACCCGGCAGGGGAGACCCAGTACTTC	CASNPAGETQYF
NA	TRBV30	TRBD1	TRBJ1-1	TGTGCCTGGAGTAGGGGGCTCCTCGGGACCGAAGCTTTCTTT	CAWSRGLLGTEAFF
NA	TRBV5-6	NA	TRBJ2-1	TGTGCCAGCAGCTTAGGCCCCGAGCAGTTCTTC	CASSLGPEQFF
NA	TRBV2	TRBD2	TRBJ2-1	TGTGCCAGCAGTGTACTAGCGGGAGGCAGCAATGAGCAGTTCTTC	CASSVLAGGSNEQFF
few	TRBV9	NA	TRBJ2-2	TGTGCCAGCAGCCCATACACCGGGGAGCTGTTTTTT	CASSPYTGELFF
NA	TRBV13	NA	TRBJ2-7	TGTGCCAGCAGCTTGGTATCCTCCTACGAGCAGTACTTC	CASSLVSSYEQYF
NA	TRBV7-3	NA	TRBJ2-7	TGTGCCAGCGCCTTAGGAGTAGGAACCTACGAGCAGTACTTC	CASALGVGTYEQYF
once	TRBV6-6	NA	TRBJ2-2	TGTGCCAGCATGGGTCCAGGGGAGCTGTTTTTT	CASMGPGELFF
NA	TRBV5-1	NA	TRBJ2-2	TGCGCCAGCAGCTTGGGCCCCAGGTGGGCAAAACAAGACACCGGGGAGCTGTTTTTT	CASSLGPRWAKQDTGELFF
NA	TRBV6-5	NA	TRBJ1-2	TGTGCCAGCAGGAAGGGACGGAACTATGGCTACACCTTC	CASRKGRNYGYTF